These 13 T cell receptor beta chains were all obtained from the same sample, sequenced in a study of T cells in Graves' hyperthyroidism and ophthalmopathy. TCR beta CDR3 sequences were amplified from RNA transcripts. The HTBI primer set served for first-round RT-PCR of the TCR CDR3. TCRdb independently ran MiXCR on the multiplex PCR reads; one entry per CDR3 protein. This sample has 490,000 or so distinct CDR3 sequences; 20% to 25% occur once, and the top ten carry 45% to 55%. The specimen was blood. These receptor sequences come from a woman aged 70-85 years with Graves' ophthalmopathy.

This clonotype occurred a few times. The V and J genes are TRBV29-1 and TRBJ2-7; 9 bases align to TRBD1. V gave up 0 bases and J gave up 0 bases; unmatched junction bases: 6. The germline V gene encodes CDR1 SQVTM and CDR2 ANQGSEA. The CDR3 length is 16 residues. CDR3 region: CSVEEWDRDNSYEQYF. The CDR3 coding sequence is TGCAGCGTTGAAGAATGGGACAGGGACAACTCCTACGAGCAGTACTTC.

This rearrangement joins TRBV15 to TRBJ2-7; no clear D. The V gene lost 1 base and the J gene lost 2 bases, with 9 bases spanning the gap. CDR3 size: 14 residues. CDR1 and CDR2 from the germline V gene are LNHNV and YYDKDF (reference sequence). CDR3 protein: CATSRGTETYEQYF. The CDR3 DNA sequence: TGTGCCACCAGCAGAGGGACGGAGACCTACGAGCAGTACTTC.

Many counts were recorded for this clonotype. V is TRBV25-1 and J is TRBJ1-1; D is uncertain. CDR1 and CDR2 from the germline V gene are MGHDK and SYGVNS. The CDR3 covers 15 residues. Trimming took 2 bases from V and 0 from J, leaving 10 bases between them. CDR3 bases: TGTGCCAGCAGTGAAGGGCCCCCTGTGAACACTGAAGCTTTCTTT. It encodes CASSEGPPVNTEAFF.

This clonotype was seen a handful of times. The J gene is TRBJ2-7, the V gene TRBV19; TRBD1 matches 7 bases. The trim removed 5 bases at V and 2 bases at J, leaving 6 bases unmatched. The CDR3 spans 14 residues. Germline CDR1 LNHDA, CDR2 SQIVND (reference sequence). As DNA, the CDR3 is TGTGCCAGTAGTGGGGGACAGAAAACCTACGAGCAGTACTTC. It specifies CASSGGQKTYEQYF.

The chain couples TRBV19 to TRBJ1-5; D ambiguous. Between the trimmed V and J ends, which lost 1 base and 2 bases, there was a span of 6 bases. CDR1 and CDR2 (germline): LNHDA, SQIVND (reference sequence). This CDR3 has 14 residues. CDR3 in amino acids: CASSIGVGNQPQHF. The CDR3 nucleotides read TGTGCCAGTAGTATAGGGGTTGGCAATCAGCCCCAGCATTTT.

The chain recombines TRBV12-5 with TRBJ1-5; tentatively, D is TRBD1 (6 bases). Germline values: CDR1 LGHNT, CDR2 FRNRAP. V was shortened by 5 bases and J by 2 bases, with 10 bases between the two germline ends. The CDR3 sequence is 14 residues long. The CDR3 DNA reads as TGTGCTAGTGGTGAAGGGGGGGGCAATCAGCCCCAGCATTTT. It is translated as CASGEGGGNQPQHF.

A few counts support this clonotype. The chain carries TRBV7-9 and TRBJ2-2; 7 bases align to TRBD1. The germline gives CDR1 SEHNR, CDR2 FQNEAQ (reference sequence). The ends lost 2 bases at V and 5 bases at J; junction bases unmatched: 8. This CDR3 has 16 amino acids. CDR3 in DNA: TGTGCCAGCAGCTTATCCTCAGGGGGTTATACCGGGGAGCTGTTTTTT. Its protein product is CASSLSSGGYTGELFF.

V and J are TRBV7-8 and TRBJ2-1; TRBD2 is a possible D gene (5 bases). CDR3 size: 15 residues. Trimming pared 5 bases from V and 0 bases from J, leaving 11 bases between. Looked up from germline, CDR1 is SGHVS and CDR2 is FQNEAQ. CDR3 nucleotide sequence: TGTGCCAGCAGCCAGGACTCATCCTCCTACAATGAGCAGTTCTTC. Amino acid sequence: CASSQDSSSYNEQFF.

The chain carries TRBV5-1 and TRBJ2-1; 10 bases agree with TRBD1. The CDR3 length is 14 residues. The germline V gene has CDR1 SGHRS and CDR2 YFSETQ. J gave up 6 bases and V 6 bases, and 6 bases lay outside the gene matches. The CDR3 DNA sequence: TGCGCCAGCAAAGGACAGGGGGTCAGCAATGAGCAGTTCTTC. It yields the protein CASKGQGVSNEQFF.

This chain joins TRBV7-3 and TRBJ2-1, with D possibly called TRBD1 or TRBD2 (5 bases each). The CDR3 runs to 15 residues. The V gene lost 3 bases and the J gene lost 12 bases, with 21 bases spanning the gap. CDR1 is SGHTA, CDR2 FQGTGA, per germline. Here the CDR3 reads CASSFFEASPGGQFF. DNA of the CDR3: TGTGCCAGCAGCTTTTTTGAGGCGAGCCCTGGGGGGCAGTTCTTC.

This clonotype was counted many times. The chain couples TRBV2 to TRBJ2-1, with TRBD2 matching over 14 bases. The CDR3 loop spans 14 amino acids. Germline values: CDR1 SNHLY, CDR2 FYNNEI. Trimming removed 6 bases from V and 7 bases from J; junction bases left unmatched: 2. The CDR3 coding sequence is TGTGCCAGCAGAGGGACTAGCGGGAGTAATGAGCAGTTCTTC. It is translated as CASRGTSGSNEQFF.

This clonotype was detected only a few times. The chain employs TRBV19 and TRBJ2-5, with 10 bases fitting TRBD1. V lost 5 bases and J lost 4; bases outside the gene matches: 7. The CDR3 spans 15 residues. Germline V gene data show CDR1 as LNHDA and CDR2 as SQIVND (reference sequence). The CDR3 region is CASSLGTGVGETQYF. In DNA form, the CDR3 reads TGTGCCAGTAGTTTAGGGACAGGGGTTGGAGAGACCCAGTACTTC.

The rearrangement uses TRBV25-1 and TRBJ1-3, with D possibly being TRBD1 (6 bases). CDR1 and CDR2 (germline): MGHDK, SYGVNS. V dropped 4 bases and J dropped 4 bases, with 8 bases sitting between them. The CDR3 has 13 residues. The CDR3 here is CASSVGQGNTIYF. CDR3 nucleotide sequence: TGTGCCAGCAGTGTTGGACAGGGAAACACCATATATTTT. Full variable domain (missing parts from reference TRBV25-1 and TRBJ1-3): EADIYQTPRYLVIGTGKKITLECSQTMGHDKMYWYQQDPGMELHLIHYSYGVNSTEKGDLSSESTVSRIRTEHFPLTLESARPSHTSQYLCASSVGQGNTIYFGEGSWLTVV.